The rows below give T cell receptor beta chains drawn from one sample of a study of regulatory T cells in long-lasting Graves disease. Using its own MiXCR run on the multiplex PCR reads, TCRdb lists one record per CDR3 protein. Of around 400,000 distinct CDR3 sequences in the sample, around 15% are singletons; the top ten hold 20% to 25%. The sample here was peripheral blood mononuclear cells (PBMCs), taken at new diagnosis, from a patient treated with antithyroid drugs. Source of these receptors: a female donor with Graves disease. CDR3s include the opening cysteine and the closing phenylalanine or tryptophan. The D gene is left open where the match is weak. Size is stated for part of the rows, as once, few or many counts, or as a class when the clone is expanded.

>NA|TRBJ2-5|TRBD2|TRBV11-2
TGTGCCAGCAGCTCATTAGCGGGAGACGGAGAGACCCAGTACTTC
CASSSLAGDGETQYF
>NA|TRBJ1-6|TRBD1|TRBV12-3/TRBV12-4
TGTGCCAGCAGTTTTCGTTTGACAGGGGCTGCGAATTCACCCCTCCACTTT
CASSFRLTGAANSPLHF
>many|TRBJ1-1|NA|TRBV5-1
TGCGCCAGCAGCCCTGAGGGGGTTTTGAACACTGAAGCTTTCTTT
CASSPEGVLNTEAFF
>many|TRBJ2-7|NA|TRBV11-1
TGTGCCAGCAGCTTAGCGTTGGACAATTACCTCTACGAGCAGTACTTC
CASSLALDNYLYEQYF
>NA|TRBJ2-2|TRBD2|TRBV20-1
TGCAGTGCTAGGCATTCCGCGGGGGGGGACACCGGGGAGCTGTTTTTT
CSARHSAGGDTGELFF
>many|TRBJ2-7|NA|TRBV7-9
TGCGCCAGCAGCCTAACAGAGAGCTCCTACGAGCAGTACTTC
CASSLTESSYEQYF
>many|TRBJ2-3|TRBD1|TRBV5-5
TGTGCCAGCAGCAAATACGGGACAGCTAGCACAGATACGCAGTATTTT
CASSKYGTASTDTQYF
>many|TRBJ1-2|NA|TRBV6-1
TGTGCCAGCAGTGAAGGATCCGTTGAGGGCTACACCTTC
CASSEGSVEGYTF
>many|TRBJ2-7|TRBD1|TRBV29-1
TGCAGCGCCACGGGACAGGGGGTTGTTTACGAGCAGTACTTC
CSATGQGVVYEQYF
>many|TRBJ2-7|NA|TRBV3-1
TGTGCCAGCAGCCAGTTTGAGGGCAGCTTCTACGAGCAGTACTTC
CASSQFEGSFYEQYF
>many|TRBJ2-1|TRBD1|TRBV12-3/TRBV12-4
TGTGCCAGCAGGAGAAACAGGGGAAATTACAATGAGCAGTTCTTC
CASRRNRGNYNEQFF
>many|TRBJ2-7|NA|TRBV7-2
TGTGCCAGCAGCGCGCGGGACAGAACCTACGAGCAGTACTTC
CASSARDRTYEQYF
>many|TRBJ2-5|TRBD2|TRBV5-1
TGCGCCAGCAGCTTGGGCGGGAGCTTGCAAGAGACCCAGTACTTC
CASSLGGSLQETQYF
>many|TRBJ1-1|TRBD1|TRBV2
TGTGCCAGCAGGGACAGGTTGAACACTGAAGCTTTCTTT
CASRDRLNTEAFF
>many|TRBJ2-7|NA|TRBV20-1
TGCAGTGCTAGAGCCCCACAGACTTACGAGCAGTACTTC
CSARAPQTYEQYF
>few|TRBJ1-2|NA|TRBV6-1
TGTGCCAGCGTATCCCCATCGCATTGGGGTGAGCGACCTAACTATGGCTACACCTTC
CASVSPSHWGERPNYGYTF
>NA|TRBJ2-2|TRBD1|TRBV11-2
TGTGCCAGCAGCGCAATCCCGGGACAGTCGAACACCGGGGAGCTGTTTTTT
CASSAIPGQSNTGELFF
>NA|TRBJ1-4|NA|TRBV7-9
TGTGCCAGCAGCTTTTCAAGGCTTCCCCAAACTAATGAAAAACTGTTTTTT
CASSFSRLPQTNEKLFF
>many|TRBJ1-1|NA|TRBV6-2/TRBV6-3
TGTGCCAGCAGTGTGATGGTGCAGCTAAACACTGAAGCTTTCTTT
CASSVMVQLNTEAFF
>few|TRBJ1-2|TRBD1|TRBV5-1
TGCGCCAGCAGCTTGATGTTACGACAACAGGGGGACTATGGCTACACCTTC
CASSLMLRQQGDYGYTF